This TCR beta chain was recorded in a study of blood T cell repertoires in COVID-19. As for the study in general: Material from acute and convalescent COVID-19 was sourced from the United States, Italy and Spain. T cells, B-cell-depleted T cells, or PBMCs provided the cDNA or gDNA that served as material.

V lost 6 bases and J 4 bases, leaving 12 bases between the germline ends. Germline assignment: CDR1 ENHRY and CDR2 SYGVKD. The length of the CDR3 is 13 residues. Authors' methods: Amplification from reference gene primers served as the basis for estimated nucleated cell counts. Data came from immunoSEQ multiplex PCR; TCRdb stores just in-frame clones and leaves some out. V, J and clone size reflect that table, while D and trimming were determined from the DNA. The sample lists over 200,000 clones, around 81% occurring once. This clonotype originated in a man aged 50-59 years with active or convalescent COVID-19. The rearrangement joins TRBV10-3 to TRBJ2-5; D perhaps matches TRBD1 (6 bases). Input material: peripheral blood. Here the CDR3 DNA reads TGTGCCATCAGCTTCCTAGGGGGAGAGACCCAGTACTTC. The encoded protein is CAISFLGGETQYF.